The 2 T cell receptor beta chains below come from one sample, sequenced in a study of shared clonotypes between healthy human individuals. The data were produced by immunoSEQ multiplex PCR, yet TCRdb's version contains in-frame clones alone and is incomplete. Found here are hundreds of thousands of clones, 60% to 75% of them singletons; the top ten hold around 2%. What was sequenced was memory CD4+ T cells sorted from blood. Subset indicated: CD45RA-negative fraction. The receptors shown here come from a woman in her twenties or thirties in good health.

This rearrangement joins TRBV7-2 to TRBJ1-4; 8 nucleotides match TRBD1. V shed 1 base and J 8 bases; nucleotides not matched to a gene: 6. Looked up from germline, CDR1 is SGHTA and CDR2 is FQGNSA. The CDR3 sequence is 15 residues long. CDR3 loop: CASSLVTGVLEKLFF. The CDR3, as DNA: TGTGCCAGCAGCTTAGTGACAGGGGTATTGGAAAAACTGTTTTTT.

This chain joins TRBV5-1 and TRBJ2-4, with TRBD1 identical over 10 bases. J gave up 1 base and V 4 bases, and 5 bases lay outside the gene matches. This CDR3 contains 16 residues. CDR1 is SGHRS and CDR2 is YFSETQ in the germline V gene. CDR3 protein: CASSKGQGNAKNIQYF. In DNA form, the CDR3 reads TGCGCCAGCAGCAAGGGACAGGGGAATGCCAAAAACATTCAGTACTTC.